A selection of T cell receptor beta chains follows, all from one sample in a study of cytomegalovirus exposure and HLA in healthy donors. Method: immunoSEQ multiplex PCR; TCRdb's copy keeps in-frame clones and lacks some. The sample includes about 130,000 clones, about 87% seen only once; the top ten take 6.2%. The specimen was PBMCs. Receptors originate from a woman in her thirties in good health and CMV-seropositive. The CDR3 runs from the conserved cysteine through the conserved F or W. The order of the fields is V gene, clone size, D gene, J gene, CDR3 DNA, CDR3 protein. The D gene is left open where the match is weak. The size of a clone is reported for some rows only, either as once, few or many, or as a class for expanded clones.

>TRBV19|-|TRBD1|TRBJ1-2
TGTGCCAGTAGTACCGTAAGAACAGGGGAAAACTATGGCTACACCTTC
CASSTVRTGENYGYTF
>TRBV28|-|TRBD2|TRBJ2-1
TGTGCCAGCAGTCCTGCTTCTAGCGGGGGCTACTACAATGAGCAGTTCTTC
CASSPASSGGYYNEQFF
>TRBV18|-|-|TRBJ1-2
TGTGCCAGCAAGACTGCCGCCGATGGCTACACCTTC
CASKTAADGYTF
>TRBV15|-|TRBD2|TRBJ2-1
TGTGCCACCAGCACCCGCCGACTAGCGGGGGGGCTAGATGAGCAGTTCTTC
CATSTRRLAGGLDEQFF
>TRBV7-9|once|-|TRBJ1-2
TGTGCCAGCAGCTTAGGGGGGGGCCTCTATGGCTACACCTTC
CASSLGGGLYGYTF
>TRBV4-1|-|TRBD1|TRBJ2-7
TGCGCCAGCAGCCAAGGAGACAGGGACCTATACGAGCAGTACTTC
CASSQGDRDLYEQYF
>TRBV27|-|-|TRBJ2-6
TGTGCCAGCGGGCGACAGCTCTCTGGGGCCAACGTCCTGACTTTC
CASGRQLSGANVLTF
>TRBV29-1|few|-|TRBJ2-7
TGCAGCGCCAAGACAGGTAATAAGGACGAGCAGTACTTC
CSAKTGNKDEQYF
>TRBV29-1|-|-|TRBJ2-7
TGCAGCGGCCGACTAGGGAACGAGCAGTACTTC
CSGRLGNEQYF
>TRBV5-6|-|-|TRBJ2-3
TGTGCCAGCAGCTTGCTAGGGGACACAGATACGCAGTATTTT
CASSLLGDTDTQYF
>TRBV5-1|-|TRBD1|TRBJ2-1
TGCGCCAGCAGCTTCAAGCTACAGGGGTACAATGAGCAGTTCTTC
CASSFKLQGYNEQFF
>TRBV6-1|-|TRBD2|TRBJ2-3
TGTGCCAGCAGTGAGGGGAGCGGGGGGGCCACAGATACGCAGTATTTT
CASSEGSGGATDTQYF
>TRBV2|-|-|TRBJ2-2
TGTGCCAGCAGAAACAACAGGAACACCGGGGAGCTGTTTTTT
CASRNNRNTGELFF
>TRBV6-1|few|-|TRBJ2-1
TGTGCCAGCAGTGAATCGGGGACCTACAATGAGCAGTTCTTC
CASSESGTYNEQFF
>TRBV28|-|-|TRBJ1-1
TGTGCCAGCAGTTTAGACGGGTTTGGGGAAGCTTTCTTT
CASSLDGFGEAFF
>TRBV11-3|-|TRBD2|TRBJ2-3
TGTGCCAGCAGCTTGGGGGCCCTAGCGGGAGTGTCAGATACGCAGTATTTT
CASSLGALAGVSDTQYF
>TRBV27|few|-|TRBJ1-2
TGTGCCAGCAGTTTACTGGGGACTCCCTATGGCTACACCTTC
CASSLLGTPYGYTF
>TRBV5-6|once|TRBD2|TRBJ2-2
TGTGCCAGCACCTATGGAGCGGGAGAAATCACCGGGGAGCTGTTTTTT
CASTYGAGEITGELFF
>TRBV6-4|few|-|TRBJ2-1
TGTGCCAGCAGTGACGAGGGGCTAGCGTCCAATGAGCAGTTCTTC
CASSDEGLASNEQFF
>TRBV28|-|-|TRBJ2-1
TGTGCCAGCAGTGGACAAATGGAGCAGTTCTTC
CASSGQMEQFF
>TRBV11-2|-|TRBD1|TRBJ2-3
TGTGCCAGCAGCCAAACTAAAGACGGACAGGAGTTTTTCACAGATACGCAGTATTTT
CASSQTKDGQEFFTDTQYF
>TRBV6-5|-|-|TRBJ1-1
TGTGCCAGCAGTCCAGTCAGGGATTCCACTGAAGCTTTCTTT
CASSPVRDSTEAFF